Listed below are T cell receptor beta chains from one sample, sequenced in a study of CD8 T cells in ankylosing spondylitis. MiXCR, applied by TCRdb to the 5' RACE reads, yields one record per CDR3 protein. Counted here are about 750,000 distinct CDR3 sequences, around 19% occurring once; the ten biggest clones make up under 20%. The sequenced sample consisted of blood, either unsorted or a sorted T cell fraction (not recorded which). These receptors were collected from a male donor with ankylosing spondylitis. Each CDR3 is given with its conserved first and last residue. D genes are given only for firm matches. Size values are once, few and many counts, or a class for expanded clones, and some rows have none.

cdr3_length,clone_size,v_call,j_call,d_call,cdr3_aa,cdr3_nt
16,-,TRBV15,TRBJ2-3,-,CATSRRGRGSTDTQYF,TGTGCCACCAGCAGACGGGGCCGGGGGTCCACAGATACGCAGTATTTT
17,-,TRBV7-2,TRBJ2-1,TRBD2,CASSLVGLAGGYNEQFF,TGTGCCAGCAGCTTAGTGGGGCTAGCGGGGGGTTACAATGAGCAGTTCTTC
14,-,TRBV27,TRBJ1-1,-,CASSLSERGTEAFF,TGTGCCAGCAGTTTATCGGAGAGGGGCACTGAAGCTTTCTTT
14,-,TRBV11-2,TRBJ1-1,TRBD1,CASSLDGQGTEAFF,TGTGCCAGCAGCTTGGATGGACAGGGGACTGAAGCTTTCTTT
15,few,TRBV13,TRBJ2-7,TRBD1,CASSLGGQGFGEQYF,TGTGCCAGCAGCTTAGGGGGACAGGGTTTTGGCGAGCAGTACTTC
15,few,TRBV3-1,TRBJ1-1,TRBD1,CASSPLGQNRGEAFF,TGTGCCAGCAGCCCATTGGGACAGAACCGAGGTGAAGCTTTCTTT
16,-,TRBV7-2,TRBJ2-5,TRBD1,CASSRRQGDSRETQYF,TGTGCCAGCAGCCGGAGACAGGGGGACTCCCGGGAGACCCAGTACTTC
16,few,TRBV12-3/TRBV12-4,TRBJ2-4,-,CASTMEAGGWVDIQYF,TGTGCCAGCACCATGGAGGCAGGCGGCTGGGTTGACATTCAGTACTTC
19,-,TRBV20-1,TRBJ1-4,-,CSASSPLRGREGANEKLFF,TGCAGTGCCTCTTCCCCCCTACGAGGGCGGGAAGGGGCTAATGAAAAACTGTTTTTT
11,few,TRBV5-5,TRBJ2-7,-,CASAALDEQYF,TGTGCCAGCGCCGCTTTAGATGAGCAGTACTTC
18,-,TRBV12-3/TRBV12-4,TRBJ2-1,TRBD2,CASSLGLADYSSYNEQFF,TGTGCCAGCAGTTTGGGGCTAGCGGACTATAGCTCCTACAATGAGCAGTTCTTC
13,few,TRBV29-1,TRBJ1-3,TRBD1,CSGTGDSGNTIYF,TGCAGCGGCACAGGGGACTCTGGAAACACCATATATTTT
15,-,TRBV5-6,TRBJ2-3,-,CASSLLMRDADTQYF,TGTGCCAGCAGCTTGTTAATGCGGGATGCAGATACGCAGTATTTT
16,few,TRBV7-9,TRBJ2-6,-,CASSLKLAAGANVLTF,TGTGCCAGCAGCTTAAAACTGGCAGCGGGGGCCAACGTCCTGACTTTC
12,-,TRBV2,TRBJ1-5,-,CASSGWGQPQHF,TGTGCCAGCAGTGGATGGGGTCAGCCCCAGCATTTT
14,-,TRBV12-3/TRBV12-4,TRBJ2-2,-,CASSDFRRTGELFF,TGTGCCAGCAGTGATTTTAGAAGAACCGGGGAGCTGTTTTTT
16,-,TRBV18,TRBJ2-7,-,CASSPVPPRTSYEQYF,TGTGCCAGCTCACCGGTACCTCCTAGGACCTCCTACGAGCAGTACTTC
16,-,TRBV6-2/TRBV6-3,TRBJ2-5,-,CASSYSVQEPQETQYF,TGTGCCAGCAGTTACTCGGTTCAGGAACCCCAAGAGACCCAGTACTTC
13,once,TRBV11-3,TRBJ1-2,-,CASSFRGFGGYTF,TGTGCCAGCAGCTTTCGGGGATTTGGAGGCTACACCTTC
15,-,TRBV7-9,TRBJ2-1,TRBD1,CASSPPGTGVGEQFF,TGTGCCAGCAGCCCGCCCGGGACAGGGGTTGGTGAGCAGTTCTTC
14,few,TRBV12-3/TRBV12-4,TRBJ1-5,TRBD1,CASSTRQGGQPQHF,TGTGCCAGCAGTACTAGACAGGGTGGTCAGCCCCAGCATTTT
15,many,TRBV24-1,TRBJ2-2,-,CATSDRDWKAGELFF,TGTGCCACCAGTGACCGGGACTGGAAGGCCGGGGAGCTGTTTTTT
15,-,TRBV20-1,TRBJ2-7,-,CSARDWDPTPHEQYF,TGCAGTGCTAGAGATTGGGACCCAACCCCCCACGAGCAGTACTTC
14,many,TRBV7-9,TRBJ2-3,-,CASSLALGTDTQYF,TGTGCCAGCAGCTTAGCGCTTGGCACAGATACGCAGTATTTT
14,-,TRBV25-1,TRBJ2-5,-,CASSAHRGGETQYF,TGTGCCAGCAGTGCCCACAGGGGAGGGGAGACCCAGTACTTC
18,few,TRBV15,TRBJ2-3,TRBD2,CATSRVLAGGRGADTQYF,TGTGCCACCAGCAGAGTACTAGCGGGAGGTCGAGGCGCAGATACGCAGTATTTT
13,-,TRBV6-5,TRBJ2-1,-,CASSYLWGNEQFF,TGTGCCAGCAGTTACTTATGGGGCAATGAGCAGTTCTTC
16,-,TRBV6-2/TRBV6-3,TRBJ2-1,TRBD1,CASRARTGLDYNEQFF,TGTGCCAGCAGAGCGAGGACAGGCCTAGACTACAATGAGCAGTTCTTC
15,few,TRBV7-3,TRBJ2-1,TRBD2,CASSLTSGEGNEQFF,TGTGCCAGCAGCCTTACTAGCGGGGAGGGCAATGAGCAGTTCTTC
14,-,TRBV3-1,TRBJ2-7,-,CASSQDRGVFEQYF,TGTGCCAGCAGCCAAGATAGGGGAGTTTTCGAGCAGTACTTC
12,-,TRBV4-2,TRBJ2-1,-,CASSQYRTPPCF,TGTGCCAGCAGCCAATACCGGACTCCTCCTTGCTTC
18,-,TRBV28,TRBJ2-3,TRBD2,CASSLPGLAGLSPDTQYF,TGTGCCAGCAGTTTACCCGGACTAGCGGGGCTTTCACCAGATACGCAGTATTTT
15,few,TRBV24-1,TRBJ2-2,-,CATSDPRTFTGELFF,TGTGCCACCAGTGATCCCCGGACATTCACCGGGGAGCTGTTTTTT
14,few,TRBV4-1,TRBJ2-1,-,CASSQVGSLQEQFF,TGCGCCAGCAGCCAAGTGGGCAGCCTCCAAGAGCAGTTCTTC
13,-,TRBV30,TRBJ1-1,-,CAWSGKLNTEAFF,TGTGCCTGGAGTGGGAAGTTAAACACTGAAGCTTTCTTT
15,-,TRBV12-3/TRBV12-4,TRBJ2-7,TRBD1,CASSPRQGVSYEQYF,TGTGCCAGCAGTCCGAGACAGGGGGTTTCCTACGAGCAGTACTTC
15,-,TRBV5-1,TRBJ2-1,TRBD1,CASSIQGAQYNEQFF,TGCGCCAGCAGCATTCAGGGGGCCCAATACAATGAGCAGTTCTTC
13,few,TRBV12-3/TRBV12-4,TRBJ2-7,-,CASSPGPPYEQYF,TGTGCCAGCAGCCCGGGACCACCCTACGAGCAGTACTTC
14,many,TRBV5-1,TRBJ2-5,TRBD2,CASSRGLASETQYF,TGCGCCAGCAGCAGAGGACTAGCGTCAGAGACCCAGTACTTC